This passage covers 26 T cell receptor beta chains from one sample sequenced in a study of blood T cell repertoires in COVID-19. The data were produced by immunoSEQ multiplex PCR, yet TCRdb's version contains in-frame clones alone and is incomplete. This table holds 290,000 or so clones, more than 80% found once. What was sequenced was PBMCs or T cells enriched from blood (not recorded which). The receptor source for this set is a woman younger than 45 who had recovered from COVID-19.

This chain joins TRBV28 and TRBJ2-2; 9 nucleotides match TRBD2. V lost 5 bases and J lost 6; bases outside the gene matches: 25. The CDR3 contains 21 residues. CDR1 is MDHEN and CDR2 is SYDVKM in the germline V gene. The CDR3 protein is CASSPGIGGTSWGKGAGELFF. CDR3 coding DNA: TGTGCCAGCAGTCCCGGTATAGGGGGGACTAGCTGGGGGAAGGGGGCCGGGGAGCTGTTTTTT.

The chain combines TRBV9 with TRBJ2-1, with D maybe TRBD2 (6 bases). Germline V gene sequence: CDR1 SGDLS, CDR2 YYNGEE. The CDR3 has 15 amino acids. V lost 0 bases and J lost 7, with 14 bases in between. The CDR3 DNA is TGTGCCAGCAGCGTAGAATTCGGGGGTAGGAATGAGCAGTTCTTC. Protein product: CASSVEFGGRNEQFF.

V usage is TRBV28 and J usage is TRBJ2-7, with 7 bases identical to TRBD2. In germline, CDR1 is MDHEN, CDR2 SYDVKM. The CDR3 is made up of 16 amino acids. V lost 3 bases and J lost 2; bases outside the gene matches: 10. CDR3 sequence (DNA): TGTGCCAGCAGTTTCCACCTAGCGGTACTTACCTACGAGCAGTACTTC. Protein product: CASSFHLAVLTYEQYF.

J is TRBJ2-2 and V is TRBV2; 15 positions match TRBD2. V dropped 5 bases and J dropped 3; count of bases not matched to a gene: 10. The CDR3 has 19 amino acids. In germline, CDR1 is SNHLY, CDR2 FYNNEI. The CDR3, as DNA: TGTGCCAGCAGTCTCCTTGGACTAGCGGGAGGGTCGGACACCGGGGAGCTGTTTTTT. It is translated as CASSLLGLAGGSDTGELFF.

The J gene is TRBJ1-2, the V gene TRBV19; 7 bases line up with TRBD1. J gave up 4 bases and V 2 bases, and 13 bases lay outside the gene matches. From germline, CDR1 is LNHDA and CDR2 SQIVND (reference sequence). The length of the CDR3 is 17 residues. CDR3 loop: CASSISWDNRGGYGYTF. CDR3 nucleotides: TGTGCCAGTAGTATATCCTGGGACAACAGGGGTGGCTATGGCTACACCTTC.

The V gene is TRBV19, the J gene TRBJ2-2, with a possible D match to TRBD2 (5 bases). Looked up from germline, CDR1 is LNHDA and CDR2 is SQIVND (reference sequence). V lost 6 bases and J lost 5, with 16 bases in between. This CDR3 comprises 15 residues. The CDR3 sequence: CASSVGLVGTGELFF. CDR3 sequence (DNA): TGTGCCAGTAGCGTCGGACTGGTGGGGACCGGGGAGCTGTTTTTT.

The chain joins TRBV28 to TRBJ1-2, with 8 bases aligning to TRBD1. Trimming took 6 bases from V and 5 from J; bases not matched to a gene: 8. This CDR3 comprises 14 residues. Germline V CDR1 and CDR2: MDHEN, SYDVKM. In DNA, the CDR3 is TGTGCCAGCAGGCCCGGACAGGGCCAATATGGCTACACCTTC. Translation: CASRPGQGQYGYTF.

The chain is built from TRBV7-2 and TRBJ2-3; 11 bases agree with TRBD2. Germline V lookup: CDR1 SGHTA, CDR2 FQGNSA. The CDR3 spans 16 residues. Losses at the gene ends were 1 base for V and 2 bases for J; bases not matched to a gene: 2. The CDR3 protein is CASSLGLAGTTDTQYF. CDR3 DNA: TGTGCCAGCAGCTTAGGACTAGCGGGGACCACAGATACGCAGTATTTT.

V is TRBV27 and J is TRBJ2-7, with 10 bases that match TRBD2. Germline CDR1 is MNHEY and CDR2 is SMNVEV (reference sequence). CDR3 length: 15 amino acids. V was clipped by 4 bases and J by 3 bases; unmatched bases: 6. CDR3 protein: CASSSPSGGHYEQYF. CDR3 nucleotides: TGTGCCAGCAGTTCCCCTAGCGGGGGCCACTACGAGCAGTACTTC.

The chain joins TRBV10-3 to TRBJ2-1; 11 bases agree with TRBD2. CDR1 and CDR2 from the germline V gene are ENHRY and SYGVKD. Germline trimming cut 5 bases from V and 5 bases from J; bases unmatched to any gene: 8. This CDR3 has 16 amino acids. CDR3 nucleotides: TGTGCCATCAGTTCTCAGTTGACTAGCGGGAACAATGAGCAGTTCTTC. It encodes CAISSQLTSGNNEQFF.

V and J are TRBV7-3 and TRBJ1-1, with D hard to call. The V end was cut by 5 bases, the J end by 1 base, with 11 bases between. CDR3 length equals 14 residues. Germline CDR1 reads SGHTA; CDR2 reads FQGTGA. CDR3 sequence: CASSPQDKNTEAFF. CDR3 nucleotides: TGTGCCAGCAGCCCGCAAGACAAGAACACTGAAGCTTTCTTT.

The chain has TRBV2 and TRBJ2-6; the D gene is possibly TRBD2 (5 bases). Trimming took off 8 bases at V and 4 bases at J, with 9 bases between the two ends. The germline V gene encodes CDR1 SNHLY and CDR2 FYNNEI. There are 13 residues in the CDR3. The CDR3, as DNA: TGTGCCAGCTCTCGGGAAGGGGCCAACGTCCTGACTTTC. The encoded protein is CASSREGANVLTF.

In DNA, the CDR3 is TGTGCCAGCAGCCAAGCGGCTAGCGGCGAGGGTGAGCAGTTCTTC. Its translation is CASSQAASGEGEQFF. The chain has TRBV3-1 (or the pseudogene TRBV3-2) and TRBJ2-1; TRBD2 agrees at 7 bases. V dropped 1 base and J dropped 9; count of bases not matched to a gene: 9. In germline, CDR1 is LGHDT, CDR2 YNNKEL (reference sequence). This CDR3 has 15 amino acids.

This clone was counted once. The CDR3 region has the DNA TGTGCCAGCAGTTCCCAACAAGTCACTGAAGCTTTCTTT. This sequence encodes CASSSQQVTEAFF. V gene TRBV28 combines with J gene TRBJ1-1; D remains ambiguous. This CDR3 comprises 13 residues. The germline V gene encodes CDR1 MDHEN and CDR2 SYDVKM. The V end lost 4 bases, the J end lost 4 bases, and 10 bases lay between the germline ends.

The chain joins TRBV5-4 to TRBJ2-7; 7 positions agree with TRBD2. The CDR3 spans 14 residues. The V gene end was trimmed by 3 bases and the J gene end by 3 bases; junction bases not matched to a gene: 6. Germline V gene sequence: CDR1 SGHNT, CDR2 YYREEE (reference sequence). The CDR3 region is CASSWGGKFYEQYF. The CDR3 region has the DNA TGTGCCAGCAGCTGGGGGGGTAAATTCTACGAGCAGTACTTC.

The V and J genes are TRBV4-2 and TRBJ2-1; 12 bases are a match to TRBD1. The CDR3 has 20 amino acids. CDR1 LGHNA and CDR2 YNFKEQ come from the germline V gene. V was clipped by 3 bases and J by 2 bases; unmatched bases: 14. Written as DNA, the CDR3 is TGTGCCAGCAGCCAGGGACCGGGACAGGGGGCGAGACTGACCTACAATGAGCAGTTCTTC. Its translation: CASSQGPGQGARLTYNEQFF.

The genes are TRBV5-5 and TRBJ2-3, with 10 bases that match TRBD2. The CDR3 runs to 18 residues. Looked up from germline, CDR1 is SGHKS and CDR2 is YYEKEE (reference sequence). V lost 4 bases to trimming and J lost 3 bases; unmatched junction nucleotides: 14. This CDR3 reads CASSTGTSAIYETDTQYF. In DNA form, the CDR3 reads TGTGCCAGCAGCACCGGGACTAGCGCCATATATGAGACAGATACGCAGTATTTT.

The chain employs TRBV7-2 and TRBJ1-6, with D possibly TRBD1 on 5 matching bases. The CDR3 has 15 residues. Germline V gene sequence: CDR1 SGHTA, CDR2 FQGNSA. Trimming stripped 0 bases from V and 10 bases from J, with 13 bases between. For the CDR3, the DNA is TGTGCCAGCAGCTTAGCTGCGCAGGGTGCCTCACCCCTCCACTTT. Protein product: CASSLAAQGASPLHF. The full variable domain, in which reference TRBV7-2 and TRBJ1-6 provide the parts outside the CDR3, is GAGVSQSPSNKVTEKGKDVELRCDPISGHTALYWYRQSLGQGLEFLIYFQGNSAPDKSGLPSDRFSAERTGGSVSTLTIQRTQQEDSAVYLCASSLAAQGASPLHFGNGTRLTVT.

This clone was recorded once. The chain employs TRBV6-2 or TRBV6-3 and TRBJ2-5; TRBD2 matches 11 bases. The CDR3 is 19 residues long. The J segment lost 5 bases and the V segment lost 2 bases, leaving 16 bases of the junction unmatched. Germline values: CDR1 MNHEY, CDR2 SVGEGT. The CDR3 coding sequence is TGTGCCAGCAGTTACCCTCTTAGCGGGAGGGGGCCAGCTAAGGAGACCCAGTACTTC. It is translated as CASSYPLSGRGPAKETQYF.

This chain joins TRBV19 and TRBJ2-2, with TRBD2 matching over 10 bases. The CDR3 loop spans 16 amino acids. In germline, CDR1 is LNHDA, CDR2 SQIVND (reference sequence). Germline trimming cut 4 bases from V and 2 bases from J; bases unmatched to any gene: 4. CDR3 in DNA: TGTGCCAGTAGTAAAACTAGCGGGGCAAACACCGGGGAGCTGTTTTTT. The encoded protein is CASSKTSGANTGELFF. Filled out from reference TRBV19 and TRBJ2-2, the complete variable domain reads DGGITQSPKYLFRKEGQNVTLSCEQNLNHDAMYWYRQDPGQGLRLIYYSQIVNDFQKGDIAEGYSVSREKKESFPLTVTSAQKNPTAFYLCASSKTSGANTGELFFGEGSRLTVL.

V is TRBV25-1 and J is TRBJ1-2; D remains unclear. The CDR3 runs 14 residues. The V end lost 1 base, the J end lost 2 bases, and 8 bases lay between the germline ends. CDR1 is MGHDK, CDR2 SYGVNS, per germline. The CDR3 nucleotides are TGTGCCAGCAGTGAATTGGAGGGAAACTATGGCTACACCTTC. Translation: CASSELEGNYGYTF.

This rearrangement joins TRBV27 to TRBJ1-2; weak D call: TRBD1 (5 bases). With 7 bases removed from V and 0 bases from J, the gap between germline ends came to 12 bases. This CDR3 is built from 14 residues. CDR1 and CDR2 from the germline V gene are MNHEY and SMNVEV (reference sequence). The CDR3, as DNA: TGTGCCAGCATTCTCGGGGGAACTAACTATGGCTACACCTTC. This codes for CASILGGTNYGYTF.

The chain links TRBV7-9 to TRBJ1-4, with D possibly being TRBD1 (5 bases). The V gene's germline CDR1 is SEHNR and CDR2 FQNEAQ (reference sequence). V was clipped by 4 bases and J by 6 bases, with 15 bases between them. CDR3 length: 15 amino acids. CDR3 amino acids: CASSSSGYWDEKLFF. The DNA for the CDR3 is TGTGCCAGCAGCTCCTCAGGGTATTGGGATGAAAAACTGTTTTTT.

This clone was seen just once. V is TRBV5-6 and J is TRBJ2-5; 8 bases line up with TRBD2. V lost 0 bases and J lost 2; bases outside the gene matches: 6. CDR3 length: 16 amino acids. CDR1 is SGHDT, CDR2 YYEEEE, per germline. Here the CDR3 DNA reads TGTGCCAGCAGCTTGGGTACTAGCGGAAATCAAGAGACCCAGTACTTC. Translating gives CASSLGTSGNQETQYF.

The CDR3 nucleotides read TGTGCCAGCAGCCTCATCGACATCTTTGGGGCCAACGTCCTGACTTTC. Residues: CASSLIDIFGANVLTF. The chain employs TRBV5-6 and TRBJ2-6; no clear D gene. Trimming shortened V by 4 bases and J by 3 bases, and 14 bases separated the two germline ends. Germline CDR1 SGHDT, CDR2 YYEEEE. The CDR3 is 16 amino acids.

V usage is TRBV11-1 and J usage is TRBJ1-1; D not resolved. Germline V gene lookup returns CDR1 SGHAT and CDR2 FQDESV (reference sequence). With 5 bases removed from V and 3 bases from J, the gap between germline ends came to 19 bases. This CDR3 has 16 amino acids. In nucleotides, the CDR3 is TGTGCCAGCAGCCCGTACCTAGCGACGAGGTACACTGAAGCTTTCTTT. Protein product: CASSPYLATRYTEAFF.